This T cell receptor (beta chain) was retrieved from a study of blood T cells in healthy people across ages. Study-level results: Unknown CMV status may confound age-related changes in expanded clones.

Through a sample-barcoded 5' primer and a J-beta primer mix, a second PCR was run for about 6 to 11 cycles. Per sample, CDR3-containing paired-end reads numbered at least 3 million. TCRdb re-called the 5' RACE reads through MiXCR, storing one row per CDR3 protein. The profile shows about 1.5 million distinct CDR3 sequences, approximately 42% of them singletons. On this clonotype itself: Antigen specificity is unknown.

V was shortened by 5 bases and J by 4 bases, with 17 bases between the two germline ends. Germline CDR1 reads MNHEY; CDR2 reads SVGAGI. The CDR3 loop spans 15 amino acids. The clonotype comes from a woman younger than 30 in good health. Sequencing was done on a sample of blood. The genes are TRBV6-5 and TRBJ1-2; D may be TRBD1 (5 bases). The CDR3 DNA reads TGTGCCAGCAGTAACATCAGGGATCAGGGCTATGGCTACACCTTC. As protein: CASSNIRDQGYGYTF.